The present T cell receptor beta chain was sequenced within a study of T-cell memory formation after mild COVID-19. The study, taken as a whole, reports: There was a balanced CD4/CD8 profile in clones contracting day 15 to 85, and later expanders leaned CD4+. Pre-infection memory held some responding clones, suggesting pre-existing cross-reactive T cells responded.

Notes on this clonotype: What it binds is not known.

5'RACE with constant-segment primers yielded barcoded, UMI-tagged TCR alpha and TCR beta cDNA libraries. TCRdb redid the calling of the 5' RACE reads with MiXCR, one entry per CDR3 protein. The sample gives approximately 250,000 distinct CDR3 sequences, approximately 15% of which show up once; 2% to 2.5% is in the top ten. This sequence originates from an adult woman who had mild COVID-19 (a few samples of this study predate the infection). Cell type and time point are not known. Material: PBMCs or a T cell subset sorted from them (not recorded which).

The CDR3 region is CASRPWAGGGETQYF. CDR3 DNA: TGTGCCAGCAGACCTTGGGCAGGGGGTGGGGAGACCCAGTACTTC. J is TRBJ2-5 and V is TRBV7-2, with 7 nucleotides matching TRBD1. Germline V lookup: CDR1 SGHTA, CDR2 FQGNSA. The CDR3 spans 15 residues. Trimming at V came to 6 bases and at J to 5 bases, leaving 12 bases not matched to a gene.